These T cell receptor beta chains were read from a single sample in a study of cytomegalovirus exposure and HLA in healthy donors. The table came from immunoSEQ multiplex PCR; TCRdb's copy has only in-frame clones and leaves some out. The repertoire holds roughly 180,000 clones, with 70% to 85% as singletons. The specimen sequenced was PBMCs. The source of these receptors is a woman aged 25-40 years in good health and CMV-seropositive. Both conserved end residues are part of each CDR3. D genes are given only for firm matches. The size field is filled for only some rows; it gives once, few, many or a size class.

len	j_gene	abundance	d_gene	v_gene	CDR3nt	CDR3aa
14	TRBJ2-1	NA	TRBD1	TRBV28	TGTGCCAGCAGTGAGAACAGGGGGCTAAATGAGCAGTTCTTC	CASSENRGLNEQFF
12	TRBJ2-3	NA	NA	TRBV6-1	TGTGCCAACACAGGGGAGGCAGATACGCAGTATTTT	CANTGEADTQYF
15	TRBJ1-5	NA	NA	TRBV21-1	TGTGCCAGCAGCAAAGGGCGTCACTACAATCAGCCCCAGCATTTT	CASSKGRHYNQPQHF
14	TRBJ1-1	medium-sized	NA	TRBV6-6	TGTGCCAGCAGTAACCCCGGGACACCGAGAGAAGCTTTCTTT	CASSNPGTPREAFF
14	TRBJ2-3	NA	TRBD2	TRBV27	TGTGCCAGCAGTTCTAGCGGGTTCACAGATACGCAGTATTTT	CASSSSGFTDTQYF
13	TRBJ1-2	NA	NA	TRBV28	TGTGCCAGCAGTTTATACCCAGGGGATGGCTACACCTTC	CASSLYPGDGYTF
13	TRBJ1-2	few	NA	TRBV28	TGTGCCAGCACCTTGGGGGGGGAAGGTGGCTACACCTTC	CASTLGGEGGYTF
19	TRBJ2-3	NA	TRBD2	TRBV6-4	TGTGCCAGCAGTGACTCCGCTAGCGGGAGGGCCAGTTATCCAGATACGCAGTATTTT	CASSDSASGRASYPDTQYF
12	TRBJ2-1	NA	NA	TRBV11-2	TGTGCCATCCTGGGGGCCTTCAATGAGCAGTTCTTC	CAILGAFNEQFF
14	TRBJ1-2	NA	TRBD1	TRBV7-9	TGTGCCAGCAGCCCGGGACAGGGTGACTATGGCTACACCTTC	CASSPGQGDYGYTF
14	TRBJ2-3	once	NA	TRBV2	TGTGCCAGCAGTGCTGACGGGGGCACAGATACGCAGTATTTT	CASSADGGTDTQYF
15	TRBJ2-2	NA	NA	TRBV10-3	TGTGCCATCATGGGCGGGGCCAGTTACACCGGGGAGCTGTTTTTT	CAIMGGASYTGELFF
15	TRBJ1-5	once	NA	TRBV28	TGTGCCACCTTAACCCTACAGGGCATCAATCAGCCCCAGCATTTT	CATLTLQGINQPQHF
11	TRBJ1-2	once	NA	TRBV15	TGTGCCACCAGCAGAGATCAGGGCTACACCTTC	CATSRDQGYTF
13	TRBJ2-2	NA	NA	TRBV5-6	TGTGCCAGCAGCCCCCCAGTGTCCGGGGAGCTGTTTTTT	CASSPPVSGELFF
14	TRBJ2-7	NA	NA	TRBV9	TGTGCCAGCAGCGTCCGGTGGGAGGCGAACGAGCAGTACTTC	CASSVRWEANEQYF
13	TRBJ2-5	NA	NA	TRBV28	TGTGCCAGCAAGGCGGGCGGGATGGAGACCCAGTACTTC	CASKAGGMETQYF
16	TRBJ2-5	once	TRBD1	TRBV13	TGTGCCAGCAGCTTAGAAGGGCAGGGGGCCGGAGAGACCCAGTACTTC	CASSLEGQGAGETQYF
14	TRBJ1-2	NA	NA	TRBV18	TGTGCCAGCTCGTCATCAGGGGATGCCTATGGCTACACCTTC	CASSSSGDAYGYTF
15	TRBJ2-5	NA	TRBD1	TRBV14	TGTGCCAGCAGCCGAGCAGGGGGCCGCCAAGAGACCCAGTACTTC	CASSRAGGRQETQYF
16	TRBJ2-3	NA	TRBD2	TRBV7-2	TGTGCCAGCAGGCCCCCGGAGCGGGATGGCACAGATACGCAGTATTTT	CASRPPERDGTDTQYF
15	TRBJ1-5	NA	NA	TRBV4-2	TGTGCCAGCAGCCAAGAGACAGGTGGCAATCAGCCCCAGCATTTT	CASSQETGGNQPQHF
15	TRBJ1-4	NA	NA	TRBV5-1	TGCGCCAGCAGCTTGGCACAGGCCTCATATGAAAAACTGTTTTTT	CASSLAQASYEKLFF
15	TRBJ2-5	NA	TRBD2	TRBV4-2	TGTGCCAGCAGCCCAGGTCGCGGGGGGGAAGAGACCCAGTACTTC	CASSPGRGGEETQYF
14	TRBJ1-5	NA	NA	TRBV28	TGTGCCAGCACCGGCGGATATAGCAATCAGCCCCAGCATTTT	CASTGGYSNQPQHF
13	TRBJ2-1	NA	TRBD1	TRBV7-2	TGTGCCAGCAGCCCATGGACAGGGACTGAGCAGTTCTTC	CASSPWTGTEQFF
15	TRBJ2-7	NA	NA	TRBV11-3	TGTGCCAGCAGCTCTCCCTCCGGGATCGGGTACGAGCAGTACTTC	CASSSPSGIGYEQYF
16	TRBJ1-2	NA	NA	TRBV7-2	TGTGCCAGCAGCTTAGCTTCGTCCAGTAGCAACTATGGCTACACCTTC	CASSLASSSSNYGYTF
16	TRBJ2-1	NA	TRBD1	TRBV11-3	TGTGCCAGCAGCTCAATCCAGGGGGCAAAATACAATGAGCAGTTCTTC	CASSSIQGAKYNEQFF
14	TRBJ2-7	NA	NA	TRBV21-1	TGTGCCAGCAGCAAAGAGGTAGCGGCCTACGAGCAGTACTTC	CASSKEVAAYEQYF
15	TRBJ2-5	NA	NA	TRBV6-6	TGTGCCAGCAGTTACTCCCGCGGGGCCCAAGAGACCCAGTACTTC	CASSYSRGAQETQYF
15	TRBJ1-1	NA	NA	TRBV5-4	TGTGCCAGCAGCTTGTATTGGACAGAGAACACTGAAGCTTTCTTT	CASSLYWTENTEAFF
14	TRBJ2-3	NA	NA	TRBV19	TGTGCCAGTAGTATAGAGGACAACACAGATACGCAGTATTTT	CASSIEDNTDTQYF
17	TRBJ2-2	few	TRBD2	TRBV2	TGTGCCAGCAGTGAACTAGCGGGAATCGCGGGCACCGGGGAGCTGTTTTTT	CASSELAGIAGTGELFF
17	TRBJ2-1	NA	TRBD2	TRBV7-8	TGTGCCAGCAGCTATGAGCGGGGACGGAGCTCCTACAATGAGCAGTTCTTC	CASSYERGRSSYNEQFF
13	TRBJ1-1	NA	NA	TRBV2	TGTGCCAGCAGTGTCCAGGGAAACACTGAAGCTTTCTTT	CASSVQGNTEAFF
17	TRBJ2-3	NA	TRBD2	TRBV19	TGTGCCAGTAGTAGTAGCGGGAGGATCTCTACGGGAGATACGCAGTATTTT	CASSSSGRISTGDTQYF